This T cell receptor (beta chain) emerged from a study of blood T cell repertoires in COVID-19 (dated by TCRdb to 2018 to 2021). About the investigation overall: Collaborator samples came from the United States, Italy and Spain and covered acute and convalescent phases of COVID-19. Deeply sampled blood TCRbeta repertoires from subjects exposed to, actively infected with, or recovered from COVID-19 were included in the dataset. The samples were drawn from the first 160 participants of the ongoing ImmuneRACE study and from 950 to 1,500 subjects provided by 6 global collaborators. Where HLA class I and class II types were available, the types were taken from metadata supplied by the sample provider, not from assay-based typing. The repertoires were released in a freely available public database meant as a resource for research on the immune response to SARS-CoV-2. Sample metadata almost always included a de-identified subject ID, COVID-19 status, age in years and sex. The material from the prospective study consisted of cDNA or gDNA derived from T cells, B-cell-depleted T cells, or PBMCs.

The collaborating institutions used their own protocols to collect whole blood in K2EDTA tubes. For TCRbeta analysis, collaborators shipped samples in one of three forms: frozen whole blood, isolated PBMCs, or DNA extracted from either of those sample types. Results the study describes overall, beyond this receptor: Clinical and demographic metadata were provided uncurated, with the amount varying by source and participant.

Cut back by 5 bases and 7 bases, the V and J ends lie 20 bases apart. The germline V gene yields SGHVS for CDR1 and FNYEAQ for CDR2. Counted from cysteine to phenylalanine, this CDR3 has 15 amino acids. The DNA shown is the 45-base CDR3, in frame from base 1. As to this clone: Its binding antigen is unknown. No base qualities exist here, and no much larger clone lies one base off it.

The immunoSEQ Assay, a bias-controlled multiplex PCR, was used to amplify TCRbeta CDR3 regions from genomic DNA. The paper's data handling went like this. Nucleated cell counts per sample were estimated from amplification of reference gene primers within the assay. Sequence reads were collapsed and filtered to measure the absolute abundance of every unique TCRbeta CDR3 rearrangement. Productive Simpson clonality was computed per sample as the square root of Simpson's diversity index over productive rearrangements. TCRdb took over this immuneACCESS table, retaining in-frame rearrangements with V and J assigned. Such tables are incomplete; in checked studies, under half of the missing clones stem from an unresolved V gene, and the remainder is unexplained. V and J calls and clone size are those listed in that table; D and trimming were worked out from the DNA. The sample table lists around 320,000 clones, almost 85% of them with a count of one. Jointly, the top ten make up 7.2% of the sample.

The rearrangement combines TRBV7-6 with TRBJ1-2; perhaps TRBD1 is the D gene, with 5 bases matching. This clonotype was sampled from a human donor in a cohort sampled during active COVID-19. Sequencing used peripheral blood. The nucleotides are TGTGCCAGCAGCCCTCGGACAATGACAGTACTTGGCTACACCTTC. This codes for CASSPRTMTVLGYTF.